One and the same sample provided the 27 T cell receptor beta chains below, sequenced in a study of regulatory T cells in long-lasting Graves disease. The time point: newly diagnosed GD, antithyroid drugs for less than 3 months. PBMC-extracted RNA yielded the TCR library. Building the TCR beta libraries relied on iRepertoire HTBI primers, and CDR3 regions underwent Arm-PCR. TCRdb re-analysed the multiplex PCR reads in MiXCR, keeping a single row per CDR3 protein. The data contain some 320,000 distinct CDR3 sequences, about 20% of them singletons. This material consisted of peripheral blood mononuclear cells (PBMCs), taken at new diagnosis, from a patient treated with antithyroid drugs. These receptors all stem from a female donor with Graves disease.

This clonotype was detected ten times or more. The CDR3 here is CASSLALNTGELFF. The CDR3, as DNA: TGTGCCAGCAGCTTAGCACTCAACACCGGGGAGCTGTTTTTT. V and J are TRBV11-1 and TRBJ2-2; D gene ambiguous. The V and J ends lost 0 bases and 2 bases respectively, with 4 bases between them. This CDR3 region has 14 residues. The V gene's germline CDR1 is SGHAT and CDR2 FQDESV (reference sequence).

This clonotype was seen repeatedly, ten times or more. The V gene is TRBV12-3 or TRBV12-4, the J gene TRBJ2-7; D perhaps matches TRBD2 (5 bases). The CDR3 runs to 13 residues. Trimming took 3 bases from V and 5 from J, leaving 11 bases between them. Here the CDR3 DNA reads TGTGCCAGCAGTTTTGGCGGGCGGGACGAGCAGTACTTC. It encodes CASSFGGRDEQYF.

This clonotype was recorded many times. The chain uses TRBV6-1 and TRBJ2-2; 9 positions match TRBD1. The germline CDR1 and CDR2 sequences are MNHNS and SASEGT. V trimming: 8 bases; J trimming: 6 bases; junction bases outside the gene matches: 4. This CDR3 has 13 amino acids. CDR3 region: CASWTGAAGELFF. CDR3 DNA: TGTGCCAGCTGGACAGGGGCGGCCGGGGAGCTGTTTTTT.

Ten or more counts support this clonotype. The chain couples TRBV13 to TRBJ2-1, with TRBD2 matching 10 bases. The CDR3 sequence is 15 residues long. The germline V gene encodes CDR1 PRHDT and CDR2 FYEKMQ (reference sequence). The ends lost 5 bases at V and 2 bases at J; junction bases unmatched: 3. The DNA for the CDR3 is TGTGCCAGCAGCCTTAGCGGGAGGCCCTACAATGAGCAGTTCTTC. As protein: CASSLSGRPYNEQFF.

J is TRBJ1-4 and V is TRBV27; no definite D call. Germline lookup yields CDR1 MNHEY and CDR2 SMNVEV (reference sequence). This CDR3 is built from 12 residues. The germline V and J ends were trimmed by 3 bases and 5 bases, with 4 bases remaining between them. CDR3 region: CASSFRNEKLFF. CDR3 in DNA: TGTGCCAGCAGTTTCCGGAATGAAAAACTGTTTTTT.

This clonotype was seen many times. The chain employs TRBV27 and TRBJ2-1; 12 bases match TRBD2. J gave up 6 bases and V 3 bases, and 12 bases lay outside the gene matches. This CDR3 contains 18 residues. Per the germline V gene, CDR1 is MNHEY and CDR2 is SMNVEV (reference sequence). CDR3 DNA sequence: TGTGCCAGCAGTTTTTTCTCGGCTAGCGGGAGGGCCCTCAATGAGCAGTTCTTC. Translated, it gives CASSFFSASGRALNEQFF.

The sample holds many counts of this clonotype. The chain has TRBV6-2 or TRBV6-3 and TRBJ2-7, with 7 bases matching TRBD2. Looked up from germline, CDR1 is MNHEY and CDR2 is SVGEGT. This CDR3 is built from 14 residues. The ends lost 7 bases at V and 4 bases at J; junction bases unmatched: 10. CDR3 nucleotide sequence: TGTGCCAGCACGCTTGGGGCTAGCGGATACGAGCAGTACTTC. It codes for CASTLGASGYEQYF.

This clonotype has just a few counts. The rearrangement joins TRBV20-1 to TRBJ1-5; the match to TRBD1 covers 7 bases. CDR1 DFQATT and CDR2 SNEGSKA come from the germline V gene (reference sequence). This CDR3 has 13 amino acids. The junction had 9 bases not matched to a gene; V was cut back by 6 bases and J by 7 bases. CDR3 DNA sequence: TGCAGTGCCCGAACAGGGGTTCAACAGCCCCAGCATTTT. Amino acids: CSARTGVQQPQHF.

Concerning this clonotype itself: A read error may explain this, as a much larger clone is one base away. V and J are TRBV7-9 and TRBJ1-1; D not resolved. The CDR3 is made up of 13 amino acids. Per the germline V gene, CDR1 is SEHNR and CDR2 is FQNEAQ (reference sequence). CDR3 sequence: CASSPTSNTGAFF. In DNA, the CDR3 is TGTGCCAGCAGCCCAACCAGTAACACTGGAGCTTTCTTT. The entire variable domain, with the rest obtained from reference TRBV7-9 and TRBJ1-1, is as follows: DTGVSQNPRHKITKRGQNVTFRCDPISEHNRLYWYRQTLGQGPEFLTYFQNEAQLEKSRLLSDRFSAERPKGSFSTLEIQRTEQGDSAMYLCASSPTSNTGAFFGQGTRLTVV.

This clonotype was seen at least ten times. V and J are TRBV13 and TRBJ1-5; TRBD1 aligns across 7 bases. The CDR3 length is 12 residues. With 5 bases clipped from V and 9 bases from J, the junction kept 4 bases outside the gene matches. Germline loops: CDR1 PRHDT, CDR2 FYEKMQ (reference sequence). The CDR3 coding sequence is TGTGCCAGCAGCCGGGGACAGTTGCCCCAGCATTTT. Protein: CASSRGQLPQHF.

This clonotype was found many times. The chain carries TRBV2 and TRBJ1-2; D uncertain. CDR3 size: 14 residues. Germline CDR1 is SNHLY and CDR2 is FYNNEI. Trimming shortened V by 3 bases and J by 1 base, and 9 bases separated the two germline ends. The CDR3 is CASSDSFSNYGYTF. The CDR3 DNA reads as TGTGCCAGCAGTGACTCGTTCAGTAACTATGGCTACACCTTC. The full variable domain, its missing parts supplied by reference TRBV2 and TRBJ1-2, is EPEVTQTPSHQVTQMGQEVILRCVPISNHLYFYWYRQILGQKVEFLVSFYNNEISEKSEIFDDQFSVERPDGSNFTLKIRSTKLEDSAMYFCASSDSFSNYGYTFGSGTRLTVV.

This clonotype was seen many times. A junction end diverges from the germline sequence, so it may reflect a read error. This rearrangement joins TRBV6-1 to TRBJ2-1; 7 nucleotides match TRBD2. Germline CDR1 and CDR2: MNHNS and SASEGT. This CDR3 has 14 amino acids. This chain's CDR3 is CASREGAGEGEQFF. CDR3 nucleotide sequence: TGTGCCAGCAGGGAAGGGGCGGGAGAGGGTGAGCAGTTCTTC.

In this sample, this clonotype turned up a few times. The chain recombines TRBV7-9 with TRBJ2-7, with a tentative D call TRBD1 (6 bases). V gave up 4 bases and J gave up 5 bases, with 12 bases separating them. Germline CDR1 and CDR2: SEHNR and FQNEAQ (reference sequence). The CDR3 contains 13 residues. Here the CDR3 DNA reads TGTGCCAGCAGCTCGTCCAGGGGTGACGAGCAGTACTTC. This sequence encodes CASSSSRGDEQYF.

V is TRBV18 and J is TRBJ2-1; 8 nucleotides line up with TRBD1. Germline values: CDR1 KGHSH, CDR2 LQKENI. V trimming: 4 bases; J trimming: 4 bases; junction bases outside the gene matches: 6. The CDR3 is 15 amino acids. In DNA form, the CDR3 reads TGTGCCAGCTCACAGACAGGGGATAGGTACAATGAGCAGTTCTTC. Translation: CASSQTGDRYNEQFF.

This clonotype was found many times. The chain links TRBV15 to TRBJ1-5; no definite D call. This CDR3 region has 13 residues. Germline V lookup: CDR1 LNHNV, CDR2 YYDKDF (reference sequence). V was trimmed by 0 bases and J by 5 bases, leaving 5 bases between them. CDR3: CATSRDGDQPQHF. The CDR3 DNA follows: TGTGCCACCAGCAGAGATGGCGATCAGCCCCAGCATTTT.

At least ten counts were recorded for this clonotype. The chain carries TRBV19 and TRBJ1-5; D is ambiguous. Germline V lookup: CDR1 LNHDA, CDR2 SQIVND (reference sequence). The V gene lost 7 bases and the J gene lost 7 bases, with 14 bases spanning the gap. The CDR3 has 13 amino acids. In nucleotides, the CDR3 is TGTGCCAGTACGGTGAGAGGGCAACAGCCCCAGCATTTT. This codes for CASTVRGQQPQHF.

This clonotype occurred many times. This chain connects TRBV13 to TRBJ2-1; possibly TRBD1 for D (5 bases). Trimming shortened V by 5 bases and J by 10 bases, and 15 bases separated the two germline ends. Per the germline V gene, CDR1 is PRHDT and CDR2 is FYEKMQ (reference sequence). The CDR3 is 13 amino acids. The CDR3 loop is CASSAQGRWEQFF. Written as DNA, the CDR3 is TGTGCCAGCAGCGCGCAGGGTCGCTGGGAGCAGTTCTTC.

There are many counts of this clonotype. The rearrangement links TRBV2 to TRBJ2-5; D is perhaps TRBD2 (6 bases). The CDR3 runs to 15 residues. The V gene's germline CDR1 is SNHLY and CDR2 FYNNEI. V lost 5 bases, J lost 2 bases, and 15 bases lay in between. CDR3 bases: TGTGCCAGCAGTTCCGGGACTGCGAGACAAGAGACCCAGTACTTC. This translates into CASSSGTARQETQYF.

This clonotype was counted ten times or more. The gene calls are TRBV2 and TRBJ2-1, with 10 bases fitting TRBD2. The CDR3 length is 15 residues. With 6 bases clipped from V and 12 bases from J, the junction kept 14 bases outside the gene matches. The germline CDR1 and CDR2 sequences are SNHLY and FYNNEI. The CDR3 coding sequence is TGTGCCAGCAGCGCTACTAGCGGGGTTCCTTCGGGGCAGTTCTTC. The encoded protein is CASSATSGVPSGQFF.

This chain links TRBV24-1 with TRBJ2-4; tentative D call: TRBD2 (7 bases). Germline CDR1 reads KGHDR; CDR2 reads SFDVKD. The germline V and J ends were trimmed by 5 bases and 4 bases, with 14 bases remaining between them. This CDR3 is 15 amino acids long. In nucleotides, the CDR3 is TGTGCCACCAGTGTGGGGGGGGGCGCGAAAAACATTCAGTACTTC. Translated, it gives CATSVGGGAKNIQYF.

The sample holds a few counts of this clonotype. This sequence joins TRBV30 and TRBJ2-7; 9 positions match TRBD1. The CDR3 covers 12 residues. CDR1 GTSNPN and CDR2 SVGIG come from the germline V gene (reference sequence). With V trimmed by 7 bases and J by 4 bases, 5 bases remained unmatched. CDR3: CASNRGPYEQYF. The CDR3 region has the DNA TGTGCCTCAAACAGGGGGCCATACGAGCAGTACTTC. Based on the CDR3 plus reference TRBV30 and TRBJ2-7, the full variable domain is SQTIHQWPATLVQPVGSPLSLECTVEGTSNPNLYWYRQAAGRGLQLLFYSVGIGQISSEVPQNLSASRPQDRQFILSSKKLLLSDSGFYLCASNRGPYEQYFGPGTRLTVT.

This clonotype was seen at least ten times. V is TRBV2 and J is TRBJ1-3, with D possibly matching TRBD1 (6 bases). V lost 7 bases to trimming and J lost 2 bases, with 27 bases between them. CDR3 length: 19 residues. CDR1 is SNHLY and CDR2 is FYNNEI in the germline V gene. The CDR3 region is CASIYLGGASSEPGNTIYF. CDR3 bases: TGTGCCAGCATTTACTTGGGGGGGGCGAGCAGCGAACCTGGAAACACCATATATTTT. Based on the CDR3 plus reference TRBV2 and TRBJ1-3, the full variable domain is EPEVTQTPSHQVTQMGQEVILRCVPISNHLYFYWYRQILGQKVEFLVSFYNNEISEKSEIFDDQFSVERPDGSNFTLKIRSTKLEDSAMYFCASIYLGGASSEPGNTIYFGEGSWLTVV.

This chain connects TRBV6-4 to TRBJ2-3; perhaps TRBD2 as D (5 bases). Germline CDR1 reads MRHNA; CDR2 reads SNTAGT. The CDR3 extends over 16 amino acids. Trimming took off 2 bases at V and 2 bases at J, with 14 bases between the two ends. As DNA, the CDR3 is TGTGCCAGCAGTGACACGGGGTCTATATACACAGATACGCAGTATTTT. Translating it yields CASSDTGSIYTDTQYF.

Many counts were recorded for this clonotype. CDR3 bases: TGTGCCACCAGCAGAGATAACTCAGGCGACGAGCAGTACTTC. Translating it yields CATSRDNSGDEQYF. The chain is built from TRBV15 and TRBJ2-7, with D unresolved. In germline, CDR1 is LNHNV, CDR2 YYDKDF (reference sequence). Trimming stripped 0 bases from V and 5 bases from J, with 11 bases between. The CDR3 is 14 amino acids.

This clonotype was observed at least ten times. This sequence joins TRBV7-8 and TRBJ1-3; 7 positions agree with TRBD1. The CDR3 has 16 amino acids. After removal of 5 bases from V and 0 bases from J, the junction contained 7 bases not matched to a gene. CDR1 is SGHVS and CDR2 is FQNEAQ in the germline V gene. The CDR3 region is CASSTGVSSSGNTIYF. As DNA, the CDR3 is TGTGCCAGCAGCACAGGGGTTTCAAGCTCTGGAAACACCATATATTTT.

This clonotype was seen at least ten times. The J gene is TRBJ1-1, the V gene TRBV19; the D gene is possibly TRBD1 (5 bases). Germline V lookup: CDR1 LNHDA, CDR2 SQIVND (reference sequence). Trimming removed 7 bases at V and 2 bases at J, with 11 bases between. The CDR3 has 13 amino acids. The CDR3 nucleotides are TGTGCCAGTACTGAAGGGGCTAACACTGAAGCTTTCTTT. Amino acid sequence: CASTEGANTEAFF.

This clonotype occurred many times. A junction end diverges from the germline sequence, so it may reflect a read error. The chain has TRBV15 and TRBJ2-1; 8 bases align to TRBD2. This CDR3 is 16 amino acids long. Germline-derived CDR1 and CDR2 are LNHNV and YYDKDF (reference sequence). The CDR3: CATSGETSVRSNEQFF. The CDR3 DNA reads TGTGCCACCAGCGGAGAGACTAGCGTAAGAAGCAATGAGCAGTTCTTC.